This T cell receptor (beta chain) was identified in a study of siplizumab effects on memory and regulatory T cells. The study, taken as a whole, reports: The apparent diversity of naive T cells exceeded that of memory cells, and naive T cells seemed to make a major contribution to the alloresponse. Siplizumab significantly brought down the alloreactive sequences that trace back to unstimulated CD4+ memory cells.

Assays examined roughly 9.2 x 10^4 TCR templates per sample. The repertoire was sequenced with immunoSEQ multiplex PCR; TCRdb's copy has only in-frame clones and lacks some. The sample lists around 100,000 clones, roughly nine tenths occurring once. This clone was found once. Its target is not known. This CDR3 comprises 15 residues. Germline V gives CDR1 MNHEY, CDR2 SVGAGI. Trimming at V came to 5 bases and at J to 3 bases, leaving 7 bases not matched to a gene. The clonotype was recovered from a human donor in good health. Sequencing input: Tregs sorted from blood. The rearrangement uses TRBV6-5 and TRBJ2-7; 10 bases are shared with TRBD2. Here the CDR3 reads CASSRRTSGLYEQYF. Written as DNA, the CDR3 is TGTGCCAGCAGTCGTCGGACTAGCGGACTCTACGAGCAGTACTTC.